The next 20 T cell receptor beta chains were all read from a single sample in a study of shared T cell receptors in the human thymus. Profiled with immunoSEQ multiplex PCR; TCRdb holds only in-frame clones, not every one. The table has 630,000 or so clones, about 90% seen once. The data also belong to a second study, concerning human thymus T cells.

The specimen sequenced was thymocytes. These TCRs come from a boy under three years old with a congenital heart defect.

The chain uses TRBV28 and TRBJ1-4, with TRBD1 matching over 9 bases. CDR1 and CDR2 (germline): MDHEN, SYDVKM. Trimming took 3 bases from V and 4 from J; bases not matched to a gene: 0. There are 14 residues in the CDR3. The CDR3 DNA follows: TGTGCCAGCAGTTTGGACAGGGGTAATGAAAAACTGTTTTTT. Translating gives CASSLDRGNEKLFF.

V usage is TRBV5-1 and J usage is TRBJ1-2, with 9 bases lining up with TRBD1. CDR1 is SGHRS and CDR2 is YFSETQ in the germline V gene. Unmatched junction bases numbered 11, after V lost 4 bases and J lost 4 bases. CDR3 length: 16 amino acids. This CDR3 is CASSADGGQGSYGYTF. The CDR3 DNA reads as TGCGCCAGCAGCGCGGATGGGGGACAGGGTTCCTATGGCTACACCTTC.

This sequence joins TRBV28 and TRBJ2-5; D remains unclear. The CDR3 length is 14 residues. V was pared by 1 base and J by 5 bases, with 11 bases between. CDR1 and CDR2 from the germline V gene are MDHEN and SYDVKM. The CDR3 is CASSLFLSQETQYF. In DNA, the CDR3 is TGTGCCAGCAGTTTATTTCTCTCCCAGGAGACCCAGTACTTC.

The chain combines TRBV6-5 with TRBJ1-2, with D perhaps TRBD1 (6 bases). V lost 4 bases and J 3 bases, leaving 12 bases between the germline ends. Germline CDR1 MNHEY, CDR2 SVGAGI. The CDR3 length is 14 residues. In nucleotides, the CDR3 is TGTGCCAGCAGTTCCACCAGGGGTGACTATGGCTACACCTTC. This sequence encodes CASSSTRGDYGYTF.

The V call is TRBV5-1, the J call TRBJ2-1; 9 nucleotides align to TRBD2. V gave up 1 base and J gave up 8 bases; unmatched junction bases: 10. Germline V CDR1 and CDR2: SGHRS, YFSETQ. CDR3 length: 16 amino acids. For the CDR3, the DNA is TGCGCCAGCAGCTTGTTAACGGGTTTAGCGGGAGATGAGCAGTTCTTC. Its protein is CASSLLTGLAGDEQFF.

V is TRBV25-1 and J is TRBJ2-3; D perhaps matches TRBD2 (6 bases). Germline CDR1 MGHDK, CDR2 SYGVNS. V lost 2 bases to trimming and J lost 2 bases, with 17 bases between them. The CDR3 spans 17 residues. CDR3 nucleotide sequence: TGTGCCAGCAGTGAAGTGGAGGGGCCGCCCTACACAGATACGCAGTATTTT. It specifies CASSEVEGPPYTDTQYF.

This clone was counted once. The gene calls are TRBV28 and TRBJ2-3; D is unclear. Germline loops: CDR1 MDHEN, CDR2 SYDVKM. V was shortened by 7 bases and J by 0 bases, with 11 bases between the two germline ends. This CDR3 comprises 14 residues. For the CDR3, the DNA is TGTGCCAGCACTAGGAAGACTAGCACAGATACGCAGTATTTT. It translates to CASTRKTSTDTQYF.

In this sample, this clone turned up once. CDR3 residues: CASGEQILDEQFF. The CDR3 DNA follows: TGTGCCAGCGGGGAGCAAATCCTCGATGAGCAGTTCTTC. The J gene is TRBJ2-1, the V gene TRBV9; D might be TRBD2 (5 bases). CDR1 and CDR2 from the germline V gene are SGDLS and YYNGEE. The length of the CDR3 is 13 residues. V was cut by 7 bases and J by 8 bases, with 16 bases left in between.

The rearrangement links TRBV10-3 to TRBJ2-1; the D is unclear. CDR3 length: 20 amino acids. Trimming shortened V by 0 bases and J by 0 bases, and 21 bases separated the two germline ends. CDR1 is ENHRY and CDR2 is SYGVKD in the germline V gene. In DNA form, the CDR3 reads TGTGCCATCAGTGAGTCGTTGGCAGAGCCTAAGTACAGCTCCTACAATGAGCAGTTCTTC. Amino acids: CAISESLAEPKYSSYNEQFF.

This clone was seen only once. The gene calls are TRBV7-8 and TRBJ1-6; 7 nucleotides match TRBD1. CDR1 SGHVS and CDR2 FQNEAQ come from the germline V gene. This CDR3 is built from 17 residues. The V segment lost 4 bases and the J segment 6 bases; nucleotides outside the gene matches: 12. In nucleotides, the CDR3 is TGTGCCAGCAGCTCCCCTCCCAACAGGGGTGCTAATTCACCCCTCCACTTT. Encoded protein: CASSSPPNRGANSPLHF. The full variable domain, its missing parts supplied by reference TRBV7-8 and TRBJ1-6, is GAGVSQSPRYKVAKRGQDVALRCDPISGHVSLFWYQQALGQGPEFLTYFQNEAQLDKSGLPSDRFFAERPEGSVSTLKIQRTQQEDSAVYLCASSSPPNRGANSPLHFGNGTRLTVT.

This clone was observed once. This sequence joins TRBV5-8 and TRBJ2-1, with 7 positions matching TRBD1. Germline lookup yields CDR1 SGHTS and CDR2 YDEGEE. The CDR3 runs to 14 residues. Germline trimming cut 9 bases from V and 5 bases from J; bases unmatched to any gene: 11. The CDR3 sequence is CANRRTGEDNEQFF. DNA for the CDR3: TGTGCCAACCGCCGGACAGGCGAGGACAATGAGCAGTTCTTC. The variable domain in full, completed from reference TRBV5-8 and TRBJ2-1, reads EAGVTQSPTHLIKTRGQQATLRCSPISGHTSVYWYQQALGLGLQFLLWYDEGEERNRGNFPPRFSGRQFPNYSSELNVNALELEDSALYLCANRRTGEDNEQFFGPGTRLTVL.

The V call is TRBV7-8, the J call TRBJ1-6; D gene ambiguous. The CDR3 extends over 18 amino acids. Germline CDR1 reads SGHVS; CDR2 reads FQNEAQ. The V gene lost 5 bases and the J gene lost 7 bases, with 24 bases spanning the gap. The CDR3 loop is CASSPRCLVREQNSPLHF. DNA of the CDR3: TGTGCCAGCAGCCCCAGATGTCTCGTTAGGGAGCAGAATTCACCCCTCCACTTT.

The CDR3, as DNA: TGTGCCAGCAGTTTCTTGGACTCGCTCCCTTACGAGCAGTACTTC. Amino acid sequence: CASSFLDSLPYEQYF. This chain joins TRBV27 and TRBJ2-7, with D perhaps TRBD2 (5 bases). The germline CDR1 and CDR2 sequences are MNHEY and SMNVEV (reference sequence). The CDR3 extends over 15 amino acids. V was pared by 3 bases and J by 4 bases, with 16 bases between.

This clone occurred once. The CDR3 nucleotides are TGTGCCAGCAGTTTAGGAGGGACGATATTGAACACTGAAGCTTTCTTT. Its protein product is CASSLGGTILNTEAFF. The chain couples TRBV27 to TRBJ1-1; D perhaps matches TRBD1 (5 bases). Trimming pared 2 bases from V and 0 bases from J, leaving 13 bases between. Germline V gene lookup returns CDR1 MNHEY and CDR2 SMNVEV (reference sequence). This CDR3 has 16 amino acids.

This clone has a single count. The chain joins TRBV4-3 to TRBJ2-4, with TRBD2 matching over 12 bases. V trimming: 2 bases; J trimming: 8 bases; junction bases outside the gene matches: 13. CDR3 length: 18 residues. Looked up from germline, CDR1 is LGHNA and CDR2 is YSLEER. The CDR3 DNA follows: TGCGCCAGCAGCCAACTCCCCTGGACTAGCGGGGCGCATGACATTCAGTACTTC. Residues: CASSQLPWTSGAHDIQYF.

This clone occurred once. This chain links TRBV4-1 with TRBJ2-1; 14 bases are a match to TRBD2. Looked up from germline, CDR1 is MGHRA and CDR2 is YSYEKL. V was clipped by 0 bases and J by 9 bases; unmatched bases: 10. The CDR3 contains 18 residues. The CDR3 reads CASSQDGGGLAGAREQFF. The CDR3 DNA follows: TGCGCCAGCAGCCAAGATGGGGGGGGACTAGCGGGAGCGCGTGAGCAGTTCTTC.

CDR3 amino acids: CASSLAGGAGTDTQYF. The CDR3 DNA follows: TGTGCCAGCAGTTTAGCAGGGGGCGCTGGCACAGATACGCAGTATTTT. V gene TRBV27 combines with J gene TRBJ2-3; 8 positions match TRBD1. The CDR3 is 16 residues long. Germline CDR1 reads MNHEY; CDR2 reads SMNVEV (reference sequence). Germline trimming cut 2 bases from V and 1 base from J; bases unmatched to any gene: 5.

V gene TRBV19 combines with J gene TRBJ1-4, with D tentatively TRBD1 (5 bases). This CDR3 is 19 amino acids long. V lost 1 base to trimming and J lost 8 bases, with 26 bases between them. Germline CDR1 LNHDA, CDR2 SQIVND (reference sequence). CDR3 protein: CASSIVLKGKGRDAEKLFF. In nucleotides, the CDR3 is TGTGCCAGTAGTATAGTCTTGAAGGGTAAGGGCAGGGATGCGGAAAAACTGTTTTTT.

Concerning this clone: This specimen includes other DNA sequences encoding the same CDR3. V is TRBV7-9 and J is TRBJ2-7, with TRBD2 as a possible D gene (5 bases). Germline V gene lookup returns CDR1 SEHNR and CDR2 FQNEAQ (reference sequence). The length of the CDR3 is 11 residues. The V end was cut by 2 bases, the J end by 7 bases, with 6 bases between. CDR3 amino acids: CASSLTGEQYF. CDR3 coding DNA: TGTGCCAGCAGCTTAACGGGAGAGCAGTACTTC.

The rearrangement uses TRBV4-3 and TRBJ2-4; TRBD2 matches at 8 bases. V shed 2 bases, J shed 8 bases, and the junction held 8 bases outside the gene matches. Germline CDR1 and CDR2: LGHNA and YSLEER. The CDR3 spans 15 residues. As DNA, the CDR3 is TGCGCCAGCAGCCAAACGGGACTAGAGTTGGACATTCAGTACTTC. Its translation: CASSQTGLELDIQYF.